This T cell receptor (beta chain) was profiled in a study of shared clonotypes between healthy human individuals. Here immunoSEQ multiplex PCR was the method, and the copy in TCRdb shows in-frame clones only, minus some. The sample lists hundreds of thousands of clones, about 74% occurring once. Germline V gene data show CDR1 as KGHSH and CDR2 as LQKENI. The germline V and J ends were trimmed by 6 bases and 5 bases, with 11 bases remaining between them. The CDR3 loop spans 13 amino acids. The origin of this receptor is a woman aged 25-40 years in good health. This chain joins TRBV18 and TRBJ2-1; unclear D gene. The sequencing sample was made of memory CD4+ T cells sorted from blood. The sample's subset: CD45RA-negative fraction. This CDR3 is CASSPDGDNEQFF. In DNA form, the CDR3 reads TGTGCCAGCTCTCCGGACGGAGACAATGAGCAGTTCTTC.